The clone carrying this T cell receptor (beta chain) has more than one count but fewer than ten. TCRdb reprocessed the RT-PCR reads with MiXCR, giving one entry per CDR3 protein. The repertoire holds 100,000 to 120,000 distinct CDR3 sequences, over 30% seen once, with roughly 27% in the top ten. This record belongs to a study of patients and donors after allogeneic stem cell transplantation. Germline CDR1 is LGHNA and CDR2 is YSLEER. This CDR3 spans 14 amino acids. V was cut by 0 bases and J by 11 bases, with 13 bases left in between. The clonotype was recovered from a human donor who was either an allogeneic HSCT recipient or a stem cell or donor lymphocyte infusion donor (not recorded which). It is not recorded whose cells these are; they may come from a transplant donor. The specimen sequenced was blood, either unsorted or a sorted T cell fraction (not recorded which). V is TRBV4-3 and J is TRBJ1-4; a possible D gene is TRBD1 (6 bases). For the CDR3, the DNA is TGCGCCAGCAGCCAAGATCTGGCAGGGGACAAACTGTTTTTT. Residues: CASSQDLAGDKLFF.